A single sample gave rise to the 27 T cell receptor beta chains below, sequenced in a study of T cell responses to AZD1222 COVID-19 vaccine. The assay was immunoSEQ multiplex PCR, and TCRdb's table has in-frame clones only and misses some. Of more than 150,000 clones listed, approximately 92% were seen once; the top ten hold under 11%. Material: peripheral blood, obtained on day 0 of AZD1222 vaccination. These receptors came from an adult in good health.

The J gene is TRBJ1-1, the V gene TRBV27, with 7 positions matching TRBD1. CDR3 length: 15 amino acids. J lost 4 bases, V lost 5 bases, and 10 bases had no gene match. The germline V gene has CDR1 MNHEY and CDR2 SMNVEV (reference sequence). The CDR3 reads CASSRQGALGTEAFF. The CDR3 bases are TGTGCCAGCAGTAGACAGGGTGCGTTGGGCACTGAAGCTTTCTTT.

The rearrangement joins TRBV12-3 or TRBV12-4 to TRBJ1-1, with D possibly matching TRBD1 (5 bases). The V gene lost 5 bases and the J gene lost 10 bases, with 14 bases spanning the gap. This CDR3 is built from 12 residues. CDR3 sequence (DNA): TGTGCCAGCAGTACTCTACAGGTTGGAGCTTTCTTT. Translated, it gives CASSTLQVGAFF.

The chain couples TRBV12-3 or TRBV12-4 to TRBJ1-5, with D perhaps matching TRBD1 (6 bases). CDR3 length: 13 residues. With 6 bases removed from V and 3 bases from J, the gap between germline ends came to 9 bases. The CDR3: CASSQGINQPQHF. CDR3 coding DNA: TGTGCCAGCAGCCAGGGGATCAATCAGCCCCAGCATTTT.

V usage is TRBV9 and J usage is TRBJ1-2; D is unclear. V lost 0 bases and J 8 bases, leaving 14 bases between the germline ends. There are 14 residues in the CDR3. Germline V gene data show CDR1 as SGDLS and CDR2 as YYNGEE. CDR3 nucleotides: TGTGCCAGCAGCGTAGGCCCCGCGGAAGGAGGCTACACCTTC. This codes for CASSVGPAEGGYTF.

CDR3 coding DNA: TGTGCCAGCAGCTTGGGGACCTTGAACACTGAAGCTTTCTTT. Translating it yields CASSLGTLNTEAFF. The genes are TRBV5-6 and TRBJ1-1; D call uncertain. Between the trimmed V and J ends, which lost 0 bases and 0 bases, there was a span of 6 bases. The CDR3 spans 14 residues. Germline V gene sequence: CDR1 SGHDT, CDR2 YYEEEE.

The J gene is TRBJ1-4, the V gene TRBV4-2, with unresolved D. V dropped 6 bases and J dropped 4 bases, with 9 bases sitting between them. This CDR3 is built from 13 residues. Germline lookup yields CDR1 LGHNA and CDR2 YNFKEQ. CDR3 sequence (DNA): TGTGCCAGCAGATCTGGGCTTAATGAAAAACTGTTTTTT. Its translation: CASRSGLNEKLFF.

This chain joins TRBV9 and TRBJ2-5, with 8 bases identical to TRBD2. The germline CDR1 and CDR2 sequences are SGDLS and YYNGEE. The length of the CDR3 is 14 residues. Trimming took 0 bases from V and 4 from J; bases not matched to a gene: 2. The CDR3 nucleotides are TGTGCCAGCAGCGTAGGGCTAGCGGGAGAGACCCAGTACTTC. Its translation: CASSVGLAGETQYF. Full variable domain (outside the CDR3, taken from reference TRBV9 and TRBJ2-5): DSGVTQTPKHLITATGQRVTLRCSPRSGDLSVYWYQQSLDQGLQFLIQYYNGEERAKGNILERFSAQQFPDLHSELNLSSLELGDSALYFCASSVGLAGETQYFGPGTRLLVL.

The count of this clone is one. The CDR3 spells CASSLQGGAGGYTF. DNA of the CDR3: TGTGCCAGCAGCCTACAGGGGGGTGCGGGTGGCTACACCTTC. This sequence joins TRBV7-9 and TRBJ1-2; 8 positions match TRBD1. The germline V gene encodes CDR1 SEHNR and CDR2 FQNEAQ (reference sequence). With V trimmed by 5 bases and J by 7 bases, 9 bases remained unmatched. CDR3 length equals 14 residues.

The chain combines TRBV11-2 with TRBJ2-3; 10 bases are a match to TRBD1. The CDR3 has 16 residues. Germline V CDR1 and CDR2: SGHAT, FQNNGV. After removal of 6 bases from V and 0 bases from J, the junction contained 6 bases not matched to a gene. CDR3 nucleotides: TGTGCCAGCAGGCCGACAGGGGGCCCTAGCACAGATACGCAGTATTTT. Amino acids: CASRPTGGPSTDTQYF.

The chain employs TRBV19 and TRBJ2-2, with D maybe TRBD1 (6 bases). The germline V gene has CDR1 LNHDA and CDR2 SQIVND (reference sequence). The CDR3 sequence is 16 residues long. V was clipped by 5 bases and J by 2 bases, with 15 bases between them. CDR3 region: CASSEPGHRNTGELFF. In DNA form, the CDR3 reads TGTGCCAGTAGTGAACCGGGACACCGTAACACCGGGGAGCTGTTTTTT.

This clone showed up just a few times. This chain uses TRBV4-1 with TRBJ2-7; D may correspond to TRBD1 or TRBD2 (5 bases each). The CDR3 contains 13 residues. The germline V gene encodes CDR1 MGHRA and CDR2 YSYEKL. V shed 4 bases and J shed 9 bases, with 16 bases lying between them. The CDR3 loop reads CASSPSWGGGQYV. The CDR3 coding sequence is TGCGCCAGCAGCCCTTCATGGGGTGGGGGGCAGTACGTC.

This chain joins TRBV4-3 and TRBJ2-3, with TRBD2 identical over 7 bases. Germline lookup yields CDR1 LGHNA and CDR2 YSLEER. V was pared by 1 base and J by 2 bases, with 9 bases of the junction left unmatched. The CDR3 runs 17 residues. The CDR3 loop reads CASSQGPSGASTDTQYF. The CDR3 bases are TGCGCCAGCAGCCAAGGTCCCAGCGGGGCCTCCACAGATACGCAGTATTTT.

The V and J genes are TRBV18 and TRBJ1-2; no clear D. This CDR3 has 14 amino acids. V shed 0 bases and J shed 8 bases, with 13 bases lying between them. Per germline, CDR1 KGHSH and CDR2 LQKENI. CDR3 residues: CASSPPSGMGGYTF. CDR3 DNA sequence: TGTGCCAGCTCACCACCCTCCGGGATGGGAGGCTACACCTTC. The variable domain in full, with the rest retrieved from reference TRBV18 and TRBJ1-2, is NAGVMQNPRHLVRRRGQEARLRCSPMKGHSHVYWYRQLPEEGLKFMVYLQKENIIDESGMPKERFSAEFPKEGPSILRIQQVVRGDSAAYFCASSPPSGMGGYTFGSGTRLTVV.

The V call is TRBV5-1, the J call TRBJ1-2, with 9 nucleotides matching TRBD1. From germline, CDR1 is SGHRS and CDR2 YFSETQ. The CDR3 contains 16 residues. Germline trimming cut 3 bases from V and 4 bases from J; bases unmatched to any gene: 10. CDR3 DNA: TGCGCCAGCAGCTGGGGGGACAGGGATACCTTCTATGGCTACACCTTC. Translated, it gives CASSWGDRDTFYGYTF.

The chain carries TRBV5-1 and TRBJ2-2; 10 bases agree with TRBD2. Germline values: CDR1 SGHRS, CDR2 YFSETQ. The CDR3 loop spans 21 amino acids. The V and J ends lost 1 base and 1 base, in that order; junction bases with no gene match: 16. Written as DNA, the CDR3 is TGCGCCAGCAGCTTGTGGCTAGCGGGAGTTCGGGGCACCAAGAACACCGGGGAGCTGTTTTTT. Translated, it gives CASSLWLAGVRGTKNTGELFF.

CDR3 DNA: TGTGCCAGTGACCGGCCGGGAAACACCATATATTTT. It is translated as CASDRPGNTIYF. The chain combines TRBV7-9 with TRBJ1-3; D unresolved. Per the germline V gene, CDR1 is SEHNR and CDR2 is FQNEAQ (reference sequence). The CDR3 has 12 residues. V dropped 9 bases and J dropped 4 bases, with 10 bases sitting between them.

V and J are TRBV27 and TRBJ1-1, with unresolved D. In germline, CDR1 is MNHEY, CDR2 SMNVEV (reference sequence). The V gene lost 10 bases and the J gene lost 2 bases, with 14 bases spanning the gap. The CDR3 runs 13 residues. CDR3 in DNA: TGTGCCACCCAGCTTAAGGGAAACACTGAAGCTTTCTTT. Protein product: CATQLKGNTEAFF.

The chain employs TRBV2 and TRBJ2-5, with D possibly matching TRBD2 (5 bases). V dropped 7 bases and J dropped 7 bases, with 16 bases sitting between them. The CDR3 consists of 13 residues. From germline, CDR1 is SNHLY and CDR2 FYNNEI. The DNA of the CDR3 is TGTGCCAGCACCGAGGAGGTTTTGGGGACCCAGTACTTC. Its translation is CASTEEVLGTQYF.

This clone showed up just a few times. The J gene is TRBJ2-2, the V gene TRBV5-1, with TRBD1 matching 9 bases. This CDR3 has 15 amino acids. Looked up from germline, CDR1 is SGHRS and CDR2 is YFSETQ. V gave up 3 bases and J gave up 3 bases; unmatched junction bases: 3. The CDR3 sequence is CASSSRQGDTGELFF. The DNA of the CDR3 is TGCGCCAGCAGCTCCCGACAGGGGGACACCGGGGAGCTGTTTTTT.

The rearrangement joins TRBV4-1 to TRBJ1-3; 8 bases match TRBD1. Germline V gene lookup returns CDR1 MGHRA and CDR2 YSYEKL. V lost 4 bases to trimming and J lost 4 bases; unmatched junction nucleotides: 9. This CDR3 region has 16 residues. CDR3 region: CASSPGGPGGGNTIYF. The CDR3 nucleotides read TGCGCCAGCAGCCCCGGCGGGCCAGGGGGCGGAAACACCATATATTTT.

A word on this clone: Other DNA sequences from this sample encode an identical CDR3 as well. The chain has TRBV5-1 and TRBJ2-5; D perhaps matches TRBD1 (6 bases). V gave up 2 bases and J gave up 2 bases, with 10 bases separating them. The germline CDR1 and CDR2 sequences are SGHRS and YFSETQ. The CDR3 contains 14 residues. Here the CDR3 reads CASSLSGEQETQYF. As DNA, the CDR3 is TGCGCCAGCAGCTTATCAGGGGAGCAAGAGACCCAGTACTTC.

The gene calls are TRBV6-5 and TRBJ1-4; 10 bases map to TRBD1. This CDR3 has 14 residues. The J segment lost 7 bases and the V segment lost 8 bases, leaving 7 bases of the junction unmatched. From germline, CDR1 is MNHEY and CDR2 SVGAGI. The CDR3 DNA reads TGTGCCAGCGGGGACAGGGGAGGAAGTGAAAAACTGTTTTTT. Encoded protein: CASGDRGGSEKLFF.

By sample share, this clone is medium-sized (0.01 to 0.1%). V is TRBV27 and J is TRBJ2-7; 9 bases match TRBD1. This CDR3 is built from 18 residues. V was clipped by 6 bases and J by 2 bases; unmatched bases: 17. Germline V gene data show CDR1 as MNHEY and CDR2 as SMNVEV (reference sequence). In DNA form, the CDR3 reads TGTGCCAGCAGGTCCTTCCAGGGGACAGGGACCAACACCTACGAGCAGTACTTC. Its translation: CASRSFQGTGTNTYEQYF.

The chain employs TRBV10-3 and TRBJ1-2; a possible D gene is TRBD1 (5 bases). In germline, CDR1 is ENHRY, CDR2 SYGVKD. The CDR3 loop spans 16 amino acids. Trimming stripped 8 bases from V and 7 bases from J, with 26 bases between. The CDR3 region is CAISPTIDTGRFGYTF. Written as DNA, the CDR3 is TGTGCCATCTCCCCCACCATTGACACGGGGCGATTTGGCTACACCTTC.

This chain uses TRBV19 with TRBJ1-1; 7 positions agree with TRBD1. This CDR3 has 17 amino acids. The ends lost 7 bases at V and 6 bases at J; junction bases unmatched: 20. Germline V lookup: CDR1 LNHDA, CDR2 SQIVND (reference sequence). This CDR3 is CASKRGTENYLLAEAFF. The CDR3 bases are TGTGCCAGTAAACGGGGGACAGAGAATTATCTTTTGGCTGAAGCTTTCTTT.

This chain links TRBV4-3 with TRBJ2-1; TRBD2 matches 11 bases. The germline V gene has CDR1 LGHNA and CDR2 YSLEER. V shed 3 bases and J 6 bases; nucleotides not matched to a gene: 4. The CDR3 has 15 amino acids. This chain's CDR3 is CASSQTSGTLNEQFF. The CDR3 DNA reads as TGCGCCAGCAGCCAGACTAGCGGGACTCTCAATGAGCAGTTCTTC.

The CDR3 sequence is CASSFGLAGVRETQYF. As DNA, the CDR3 is TGTGCCAGTAGTTTCGGACTAGCGGGAGTACGGGAGACCCAGTACTTC. The chain combines TRBV19 with TRBJ2-5; 13 bases map to TRBD2. CDR1 and CDR2 from the germline V gene are LNHDA and SQIVND (reference sequence). Losses at the gene ends were 5 bases for V and 5 bases for J; bases not matched to a gene: 8. This CDR3 contains 16 residues.